This TCR beta chain was found in a study of a mutant IDH1 vaccine in newly diagnosed glioma. Overall study: Sex among treated patients split around 60% male, approximately 38% female; mean age was approximately 40 years.

Concerning this clone itself: Its antigen is still unknown.

Method: immunoSEQ multiplex PCR; TCRdb's copy keeps in-frame clones and lacks some. The table includes about 110,000 clones, roughly 90% detected once. The V gene's germline CDR1 is LNHDA and CDR2 SQIVND (reference sequence). This CDR3 is built from 14 residues. V gave up 5 bases and J gave up 1 base, with 9 bases separating them. This sample's time point: week 11, during vaccination. Each vaccine dose was 300 ug of mutant IDH1 20-mer peptide, with topical imiquimod. In every donor, the tumor was a new WHO grade 3 or 4 IDH1-mutant, ATRX-lost astrocytoma. The chain has TRBV19 and TRBJ2-1, with D possibly matching TRBD2 (5 bases). The receptor comes from a woman aged 45 to 65 with glioma. The input for sequencing was PBMCs, taken from a glioma patient whose treatment included an IDH1 peptide vaccine. CDR3 coding DNA: TGTGCCAGTAGTGAACGCGGGTCCTACAATGAGCAGTTCTTC. Amino acids: CASSERGSYNEQFF. The variable domain in full, completed from reference TRBV19 and TRBJ2-1, reads DGGITQSPKYLFRKEGQNVTLSCEQNLNHDAMYWYRQDPGQGLRLIYYSQIVNDFQKGDIAEGYSVSREKKESFPLTVTSAQKNPTAFYLCASSERGSYNEQFFGPGTRLTVL.